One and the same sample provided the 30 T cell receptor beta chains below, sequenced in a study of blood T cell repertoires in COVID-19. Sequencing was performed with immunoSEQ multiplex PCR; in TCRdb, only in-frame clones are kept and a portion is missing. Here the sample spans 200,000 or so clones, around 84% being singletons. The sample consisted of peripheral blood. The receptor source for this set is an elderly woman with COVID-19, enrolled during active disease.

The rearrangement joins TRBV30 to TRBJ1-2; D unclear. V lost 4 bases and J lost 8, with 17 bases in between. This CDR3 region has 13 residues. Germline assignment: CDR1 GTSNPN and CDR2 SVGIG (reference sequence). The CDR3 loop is CAWILSWGEGYTF. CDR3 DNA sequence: TGTGCCTGGATCCTTAGTTGGGGAGAAGGCTACACCTTC.

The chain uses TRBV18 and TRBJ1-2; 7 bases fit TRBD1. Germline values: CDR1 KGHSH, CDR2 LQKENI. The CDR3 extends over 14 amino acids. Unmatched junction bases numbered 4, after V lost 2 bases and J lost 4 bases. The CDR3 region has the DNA TGTGCCAGCTCACCAGACAGGGAAAGCTATGGCTACACCTTC. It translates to CASSPDRESYGYTF. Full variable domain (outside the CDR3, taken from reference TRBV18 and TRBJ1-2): NAGVMQNPRHLVRRRGQEARLRCSPMKGHSHVYWYRQLPEEGLKFMVYLQKENIIDESGMPKERFSAEFPKEGPSILRIQQVVRGDSAAYFCASSPDRESYGYTFGSGTRLTVV.

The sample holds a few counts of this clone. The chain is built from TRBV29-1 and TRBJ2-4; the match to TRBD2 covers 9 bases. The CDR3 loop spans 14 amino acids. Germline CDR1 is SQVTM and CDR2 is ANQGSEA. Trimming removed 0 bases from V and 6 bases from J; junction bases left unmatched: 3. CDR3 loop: CSVEEGTSRNIQYF. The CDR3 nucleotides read TGCAGCGTTGAAGAAGGGACTAGCAGAAACATTCAGTACTTC.

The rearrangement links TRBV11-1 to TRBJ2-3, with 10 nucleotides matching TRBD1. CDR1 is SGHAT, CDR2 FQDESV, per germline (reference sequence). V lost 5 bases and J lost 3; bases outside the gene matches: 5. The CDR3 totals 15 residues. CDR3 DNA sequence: TGTGCCAGCAGCGCCCGGGACAGGGGAACAGATACGCAGTATTTT. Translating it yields CASSARDRGTDTQYF.

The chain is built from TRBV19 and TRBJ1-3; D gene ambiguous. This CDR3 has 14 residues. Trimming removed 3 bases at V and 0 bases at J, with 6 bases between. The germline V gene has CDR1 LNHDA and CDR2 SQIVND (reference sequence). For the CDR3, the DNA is TGTGCCAGTAGTATGGGCATCTCTGGAAACACCATATATTTT. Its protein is CASSMGISGNTIYF. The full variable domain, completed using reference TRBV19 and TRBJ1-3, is DGGITQSPKYLFRKEGQNVTLSCEQNLNHDAMYWYRQDPGQGLRLIYYSQIVNDFQKGDIAEGYSVSREKKESFPLTVTSAQKNPTAFYLCASSMGISGNTIYFGEGSWLTVV.

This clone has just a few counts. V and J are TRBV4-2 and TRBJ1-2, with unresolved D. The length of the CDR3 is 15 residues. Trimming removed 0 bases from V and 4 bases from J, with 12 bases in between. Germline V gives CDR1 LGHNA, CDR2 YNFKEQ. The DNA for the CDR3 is TGTGCCAGCAGCCAAGATCGTAACGGAGTCTATGGCTACACCTTC. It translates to CASSQDRNGVYGYTF.

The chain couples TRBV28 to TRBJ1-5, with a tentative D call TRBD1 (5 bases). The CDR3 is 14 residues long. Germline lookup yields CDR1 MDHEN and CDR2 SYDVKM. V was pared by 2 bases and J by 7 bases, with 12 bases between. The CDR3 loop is CASSLGGRRQPQHF. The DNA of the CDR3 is TGTGCCAGCAGTTTAGGGGGGAGGAGGCAGCCCCAGCATTTT.

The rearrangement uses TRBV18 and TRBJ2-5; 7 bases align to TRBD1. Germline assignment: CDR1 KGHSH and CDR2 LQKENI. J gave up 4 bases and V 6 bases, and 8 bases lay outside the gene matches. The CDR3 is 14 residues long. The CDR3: CASSPYSGGETQYF. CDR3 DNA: TGTGCCAGCTCTCCGTACTCAGGGGGAGAGACCCAGTACTTC.

The CDR3: CASSPRIAGGNTGELFF. CDR3 nucleotide sequence: TGTGCCAGCAGTCCAAGGATAGCGGGGGGGAACACCGGGGAGCTGTTTTTT. This chain uses TRBV28 with TRBJ2-2; 10 nucleotides line up with TRBD2. V shed 5 bases and J 1 base; nucleotides not matched to a gene: 7. Germline V gene lookup returns CDR1 MDHEN and CDR2 SYDVKM. CDR3 length: 17 amino acids. The whole variable domain, filled in from reference TRBV28 and TRBJ2-2, reads DVKVTQSSRYLVKRTGEKVFLECVQDMDHENMFWYRQDPGLGLRLIYFSYDVKMKEKGDIPEGYSVSREKKERFSLILESASTNQTSMYLCASSPRIAGGNTGELFFGEGSRLTVL.

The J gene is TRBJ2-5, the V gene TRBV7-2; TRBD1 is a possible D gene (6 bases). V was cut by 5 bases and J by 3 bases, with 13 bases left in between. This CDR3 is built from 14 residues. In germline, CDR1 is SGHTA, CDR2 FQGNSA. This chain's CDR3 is CASSRSTGKETQYF. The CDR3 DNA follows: TGTGCCAGCAGCCGCTCCACAGGGAAAGAGACCCAGTACTTC. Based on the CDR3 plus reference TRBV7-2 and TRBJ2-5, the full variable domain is GAGVSQSPSNKVTEKGKDVELRCDPISGHTALYWYRQSLGQGLEFLIYFQGNSAPDKSGLPSDRFSAERTGGSVSTLTIQRTQQEDSAVYLCASSRSTGKETQYFGPGTRLLVL.

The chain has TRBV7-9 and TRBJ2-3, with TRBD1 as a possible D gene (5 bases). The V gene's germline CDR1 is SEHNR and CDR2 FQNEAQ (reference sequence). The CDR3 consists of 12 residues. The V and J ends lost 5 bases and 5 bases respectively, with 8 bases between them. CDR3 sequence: CASSPTGDTQYF. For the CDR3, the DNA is TGTGCCAGCAGCCCCACAGGAGATACGCAGTATTTT.

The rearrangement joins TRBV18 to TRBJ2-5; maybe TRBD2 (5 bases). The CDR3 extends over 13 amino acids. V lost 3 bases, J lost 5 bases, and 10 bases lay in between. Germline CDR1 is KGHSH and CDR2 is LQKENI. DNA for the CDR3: TGTGCCAGCTCACCCTTCGGGGTGGAGACCCAGTACTTC. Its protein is CASSPFGVETQYF.

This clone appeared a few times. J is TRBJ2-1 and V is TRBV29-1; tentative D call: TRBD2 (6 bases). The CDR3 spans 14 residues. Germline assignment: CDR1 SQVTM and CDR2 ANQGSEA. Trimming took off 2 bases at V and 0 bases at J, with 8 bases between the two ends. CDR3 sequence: CSVEKLASYNEQFF. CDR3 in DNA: TGCAGCGTTGAAAAACTAGCCTCCTACAATGAGCAGTTCTTC.

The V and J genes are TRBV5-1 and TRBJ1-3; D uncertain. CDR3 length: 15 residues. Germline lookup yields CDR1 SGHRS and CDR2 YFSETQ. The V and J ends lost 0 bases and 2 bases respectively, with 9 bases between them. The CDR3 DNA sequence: TGCGCCAGCAGCTTGGTGGCCGCCACTGGAAACACCATATATTTT. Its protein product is CASSLVAATGNTIYF.

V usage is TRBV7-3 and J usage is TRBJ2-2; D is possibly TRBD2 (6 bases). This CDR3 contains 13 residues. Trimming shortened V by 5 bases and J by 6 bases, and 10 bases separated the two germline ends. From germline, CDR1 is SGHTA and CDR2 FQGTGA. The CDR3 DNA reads TGTGCCAGCAGCCCCAGGGAGGCCGGGGAGCTGTTTTTT. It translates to CASSPREAGELFF.

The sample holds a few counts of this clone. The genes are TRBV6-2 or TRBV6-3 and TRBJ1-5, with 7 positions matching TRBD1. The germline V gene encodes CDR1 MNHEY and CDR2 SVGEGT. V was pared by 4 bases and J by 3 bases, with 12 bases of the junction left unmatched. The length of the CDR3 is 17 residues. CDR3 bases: TGTGCCAGCAGTTCCACTACCGGGACAGAGATCAATCAGCCCCAGCATTTT. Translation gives CASSSTTGTEINQPQHF.

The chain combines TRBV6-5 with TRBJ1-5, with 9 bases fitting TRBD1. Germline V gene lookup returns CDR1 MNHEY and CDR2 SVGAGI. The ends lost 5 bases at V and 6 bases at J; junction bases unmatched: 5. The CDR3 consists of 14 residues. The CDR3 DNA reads TGTGCCAGCAGTCCCGGGACAGGGAGTCAGCCCCAGCATTTT. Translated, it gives CASSPGTGSQPQHF.

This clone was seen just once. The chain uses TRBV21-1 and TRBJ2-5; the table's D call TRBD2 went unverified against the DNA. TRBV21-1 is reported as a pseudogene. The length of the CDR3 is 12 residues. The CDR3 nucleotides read TGTGCCAGCAGCACCGGGGGTGAGACCCAGTACTTC. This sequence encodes CASSTGGETQYF.

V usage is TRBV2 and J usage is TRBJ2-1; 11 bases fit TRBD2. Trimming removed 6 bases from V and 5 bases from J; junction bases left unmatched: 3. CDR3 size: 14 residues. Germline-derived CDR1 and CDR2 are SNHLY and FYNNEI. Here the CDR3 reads CASRASGGHNEQFF. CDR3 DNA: TGTGCCAGCAGAGCTAGCGGGGGGCACAATGAGCAGTTCTTC.

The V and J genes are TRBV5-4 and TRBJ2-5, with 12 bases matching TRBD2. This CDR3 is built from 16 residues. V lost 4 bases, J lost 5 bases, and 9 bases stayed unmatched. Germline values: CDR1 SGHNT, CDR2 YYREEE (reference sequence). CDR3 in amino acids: CASSPRSSGGGETQYF. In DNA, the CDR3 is TGTGCCAGCAGCCCCCGCTCTAGCGGGGGGGGTGAGACCCAGTACTTC.

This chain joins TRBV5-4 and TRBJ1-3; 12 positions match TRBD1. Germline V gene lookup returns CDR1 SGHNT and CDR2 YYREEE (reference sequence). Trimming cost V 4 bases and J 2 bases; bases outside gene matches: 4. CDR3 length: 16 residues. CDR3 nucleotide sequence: TGTGCCAGCAGCCCGGGACAGGGGGCCACTGGAAACACCATATATTTT. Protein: CASSPGQGATGNTIYF.

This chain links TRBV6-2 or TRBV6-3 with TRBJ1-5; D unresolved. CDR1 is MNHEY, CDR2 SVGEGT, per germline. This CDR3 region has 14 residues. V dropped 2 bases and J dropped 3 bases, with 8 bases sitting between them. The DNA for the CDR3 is TGTGCCAGCAGTTACCCCGGAGTCAATCAGCCCCAGCATTTT. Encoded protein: CASSYPGVNQPQHF.

The CDR3 here is CASSDPWGVVGRHSNQPQHF. As DNA, the CDR3 is TGTGCCAGCAGCGACCCTTGGGGGGTCGTTGGCAGGCATAGCAATCAGCCCCAGCATTTT. The rearrangement links TRBV6-6 to TRBJ1-5; D is perhaps TRBD1 (5 bases). Trimming stripped 6 bases from V and 0 bases from J, with 27 bases between. This CDR3 is built from 20 residues. The germline gives CDR1 MNHNY, CDR2 SVGAGI (reference sequence).

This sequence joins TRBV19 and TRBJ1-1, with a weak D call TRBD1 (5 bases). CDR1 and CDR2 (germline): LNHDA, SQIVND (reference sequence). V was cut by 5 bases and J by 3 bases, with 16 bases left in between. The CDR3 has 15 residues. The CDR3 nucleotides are TGTGCCAGTAGTCGCCCGGGGGGAACCTACACTGAAGCTTTCTTT. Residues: CASSRPGGTYTEAFF.

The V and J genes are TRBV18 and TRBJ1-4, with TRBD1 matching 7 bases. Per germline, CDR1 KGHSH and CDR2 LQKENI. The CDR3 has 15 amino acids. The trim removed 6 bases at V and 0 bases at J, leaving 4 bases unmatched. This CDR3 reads CASSRTGATNEKLFF. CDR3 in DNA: TGTGCCAGCTCTCGTACAGGGGCAACTAATGAAAAACTGTTTTTT.

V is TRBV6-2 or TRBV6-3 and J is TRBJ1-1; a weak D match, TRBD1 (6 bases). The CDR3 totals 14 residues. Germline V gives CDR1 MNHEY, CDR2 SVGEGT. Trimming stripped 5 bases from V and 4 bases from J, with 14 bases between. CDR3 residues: CASSTGFGVTEAFF. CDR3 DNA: TGTGCCAGCAGTACAGGGTTTGGAGTCACTGAAGCTTTCTTT.

The CDR3 loop reads CASSEVWGRPYGYTF. In DNA, the CDR3 is TGTGCCAGCAGTGAAGTCTGGGGGCGCCCCTATGGCTACACCTTC. V and J are TRBV2 and TRBJ1-2; tentative D call: TRBD1 (6 bases). The CDR3 is 15 residues long. V was trimmed by 1 base and J by 4 bases, leaving 13 bases between them. Germline V CDR1 and CDR2: SNHLY, FYNNEI. The whole variable domain, filled in from reference TRBV2 and TRBJ1-2, reads EPEVTQTPSHQVTQMGQEVILRCVPISNHLYFYWYRQILGQKVEFLVSFYNNEISEKSEIFDDQFSVERPDGSNFTLKIRSTKLEDSAMYFCASSEVWGRPYGYTFGSGTRLTVV.

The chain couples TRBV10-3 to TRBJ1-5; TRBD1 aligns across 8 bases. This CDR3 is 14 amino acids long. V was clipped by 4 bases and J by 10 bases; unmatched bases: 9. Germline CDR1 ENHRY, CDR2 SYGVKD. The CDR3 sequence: CAISVDRVRSPQHF. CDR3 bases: TGTGCCATCAGTGTGGACAGGGTCCGAAGTCCCCAGCATTTT.

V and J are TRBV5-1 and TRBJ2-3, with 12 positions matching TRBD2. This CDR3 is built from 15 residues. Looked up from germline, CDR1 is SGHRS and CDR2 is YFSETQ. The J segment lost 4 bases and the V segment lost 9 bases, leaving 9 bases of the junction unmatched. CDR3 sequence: CATQLAGGLSDTQYF. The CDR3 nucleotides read TGCGCCACCCAACTAGCGGGGGGTCTCTCAGATACGCAGTATTTT.

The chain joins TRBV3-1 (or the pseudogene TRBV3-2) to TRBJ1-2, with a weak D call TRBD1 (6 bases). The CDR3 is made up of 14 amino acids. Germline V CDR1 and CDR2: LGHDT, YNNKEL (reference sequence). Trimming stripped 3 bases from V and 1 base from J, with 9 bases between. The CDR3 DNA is TGTGCCAGCAGCCAGGGACACAATAACTATGGCTACACCTTC. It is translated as CASSQGHNNYGYTF.